The present T cell receptor beta chain was sequenced within a study of beta chain features in type 1 diabetes. The isolated RNA, all of it, was reverse transcribed, so expressed TCRB transcripts were what got sequenced. Using immunoSEQ multiplex PCR, the repertoire was profiled, and TCRdb retains in-frame clones only, with some absent. The table records around 500,000 clones, roughly 10% of them present only once. The material sequenced was naive CD4+ T cells from blood. The receptor was derived from a woman in her late teens or twenties in good health.

In nucleotides, the CDR3 is TGTGCCAGCAGCCCCGCCGGGACGACGAACTATGGCTACACCTTC. This gives the protein CASSPAGTTNYGYTF. The chain carries TRBV9 and TRBJ1-2; D is possibly TRBD1 (5 bases). The germline V and J ends were trimmed by 4 bases and 2 bases, with 15 bases remaining between them. The CDR3 length is 15 residues. The germline V gene encodes CDR1 SGDLS and CDR2 YYNGEE.